This T cell receptor beta chain came from a study of blood T cells in healthy people across ages. Overall study results and limits: Any conclusive comparison of naive versus antigen-experienced cells was prevented by using unsorted PBMCs.

This clonotype has just a few counts. Antigen: not known. Primers used in a second PCR of roughly 6 to 11 cycles were a sample-barcoded 5' primer and a J-beta primer mix. TCRdb redid the calling of the 5' RACE reads with MiXCR, one entry per CDR3 protein. Of 780,000 or so distinct CDR3 sequences listed, more than 20% are singletons. This CDR3 comprises 16 residues. CDR1 is MGHRA and CDR2 is YSYEKL in the germline V gene. V was cut by 0 bases and J by 7 bases, with 18 bases left in between. The data also belong to a second study, concerning T cells of mothers and their children. That source adds: Donors comprised a few healthy Caucasian mothers plus their six children. Similar thymic selection effects on TCR recombination output appear in pairs, both related and unrelated. Evidence of persistent microchimeric T cell clones was absent.

The rearrangement joins TRBV4-1 to TRBJ1-2; possible D gene TRBD1, 6 bases. The material sequenced was blood. The source of this sequence is a boy younger than 18 in good health. CDR3 nucleotide sequence: TGCGCCAGCAGCCAAGATGTAAGTAGCGGGACAACTGGCTACACCTTC. It yields the protein CASSQDVSSGTTGYTF.